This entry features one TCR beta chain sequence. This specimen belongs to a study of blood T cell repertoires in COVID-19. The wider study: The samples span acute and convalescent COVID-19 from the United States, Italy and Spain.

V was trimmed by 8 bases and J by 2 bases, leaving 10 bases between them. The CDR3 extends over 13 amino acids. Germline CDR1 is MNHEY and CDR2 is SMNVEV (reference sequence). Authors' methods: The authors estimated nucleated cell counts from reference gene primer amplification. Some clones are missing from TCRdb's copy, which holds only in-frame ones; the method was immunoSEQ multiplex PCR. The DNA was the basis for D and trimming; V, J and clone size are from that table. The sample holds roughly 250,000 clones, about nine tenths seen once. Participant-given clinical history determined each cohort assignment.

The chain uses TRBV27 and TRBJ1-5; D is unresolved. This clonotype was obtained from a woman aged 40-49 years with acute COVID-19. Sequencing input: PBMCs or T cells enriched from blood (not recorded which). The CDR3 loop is CASGDWRNQPQHF. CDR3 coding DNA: TGTGCCAGCGGAGATTGGCGCAATCAGCCCCAGCATTTT.